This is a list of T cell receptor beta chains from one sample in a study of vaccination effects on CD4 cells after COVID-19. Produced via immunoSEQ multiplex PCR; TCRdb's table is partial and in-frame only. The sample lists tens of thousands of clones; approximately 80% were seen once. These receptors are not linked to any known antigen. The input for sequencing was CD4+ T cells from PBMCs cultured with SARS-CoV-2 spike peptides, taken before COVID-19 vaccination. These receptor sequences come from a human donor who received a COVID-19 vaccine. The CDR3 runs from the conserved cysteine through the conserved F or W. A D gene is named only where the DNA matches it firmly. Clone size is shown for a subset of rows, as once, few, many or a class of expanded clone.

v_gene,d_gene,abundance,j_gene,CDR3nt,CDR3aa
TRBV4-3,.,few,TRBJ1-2,TGCGCCAGCAGCCAAGGAGGGCAGACCGACTACTATGGCTACACCTTC,CASSQGGQTDYYGYTF
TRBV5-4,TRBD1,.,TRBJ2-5,TGTGCCAGCAGCTTGGTGGGACAGGGTTTGGAGACCCAGTACTTC,CASSLVGQGLETQYF
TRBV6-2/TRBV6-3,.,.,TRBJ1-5,TGTGCCAGCAGCCCATCGAACCATCAGCCCCAGCATTTT,CASSPSNHQPQHF
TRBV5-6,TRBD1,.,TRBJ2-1,TGTGCCAGCAGCGTACCGGGACAGGGGGCGAATGAGCAGTTCTTC,CASSVPGQGANEQFF
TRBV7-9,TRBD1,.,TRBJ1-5,TGTGCCAGCAGCTTAGGGGACAGGGATAGCAATCAGCCCCAGCATTTT,CASSLGDRDSNQPQHF
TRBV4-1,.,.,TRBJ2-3,TGCGCCAGCAGCCAAGGGGGGCTGGGGGCAGATACGCAGTATTTT,CASSQGGLGADTQYF
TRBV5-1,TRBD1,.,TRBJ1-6,TGCGCCAGCAGCGCAGGGGGAGGATTAAATTCACCCCTCCACTTT,CASSAGGGLNSPLHF
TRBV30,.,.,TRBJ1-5,TGTGCCTGGAGTAGAGGGGGAAACGGCAATCAGCCCCAGCATTTT,CAWSRGGNGNQPQHF
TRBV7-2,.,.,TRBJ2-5,TGTGCCAGCAGCTTAGCGGATACAGGGAGGGGAGAGACCCAGTACTTC,CASSLADTGRGETQYF
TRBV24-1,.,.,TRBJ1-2,TGTGCCACCAGTGATTCGGAGGGGCCGGGGGGCTACACCTTC,CATSDSEGPGGYTF